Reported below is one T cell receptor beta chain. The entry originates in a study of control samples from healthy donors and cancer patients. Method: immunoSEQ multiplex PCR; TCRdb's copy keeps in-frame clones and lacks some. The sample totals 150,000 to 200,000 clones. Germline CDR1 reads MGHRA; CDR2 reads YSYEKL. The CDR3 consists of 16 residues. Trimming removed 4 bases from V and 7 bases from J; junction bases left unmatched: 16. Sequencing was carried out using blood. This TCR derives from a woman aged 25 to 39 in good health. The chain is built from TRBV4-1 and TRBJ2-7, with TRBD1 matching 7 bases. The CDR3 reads CASSLTMGQTSGEQYF. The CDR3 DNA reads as TGCGCCAGCAGCCTTACCATGGGACAGACGTCGGGGGAGCAGTACTTC.